Following are 13 T cell receptor beta chains from one sample sequenced in a study of blood T cell repertoires in COVID-19. Here immunoSEQ multiplex PCR was the method, and the copy in TCRdb shows in-frame clones only, minus some. The table lists 180,000 or so clones, approximately 85% of them singletons. Sequenced input: peripheral blood. Receptors originate from a man aged 55 to 70 with acute or convalescent COVID-19.

V usage is TRBV4-1 and J usage is TRBJ2-7; 14 bases match TRBD2. Germline-derived CDR1 and CDR2 are MGHRA and YSYEKL. With V trimmed by 1 base and J by 5 bases, 10 bases remained unmatched. This CDR3 contains 18 residues. The CDR3 DNA follows: TGCGCCAGCAGCCAAGGCCCCGGACTAGCGGGAGGAACGGACGAGCAGTACTTC. Its protein is CASSQGPGLAGGTDEQYF.

This chain connects TRBV1 to TRBJ2-3; TRBD2 reflects the table's D call only, with no check against the DNA. TRBV1 is listed as a pseudogene. The CDR3 has 19 amino acids. The CDR3 DNA follows: TGCACCAGCAGCCATAGTCGTCGGCGGTCCGCCCCACTGTCAGATACGCAGTATTTT. Its translation: CTSSHSRRRSAPLSDTQYF.

The chain carries TRBV28 and TRBJ2-2, with 9 bases that match TRBD2. In germline, CDR1 is MDHEN, CDR2 SYDVKM. The CDR3 length is 17 residues. J lost 2 bases, V lost 6 bases, and 10 bases had no gene match. In nucleotides, the CDR3 is TGTGCCAGCAGCCTTGCGGGAGGGGGCGGAAACACCGGGGAGCTGTTTTTT. It specifies CASSLAGGGGNTGELFF.

This clone was detected only once. The gene calls are TRBV27 and TRBJ1-2, with D possibly matching TRBD1 (5 bases). V was trimmed by 4 bases and J by 7 bases, leaving 7 bases between them. CDR1 and CDR2 (germline): MNHEY, SMNVEV (reference sequence). The CDR3 covers 11 residues. Here the CDR3 DNA reads TGTGCCAGCAGTTCAGGGCTTGGCTACACCTTC. Translation gives CASSSGLGYTF.

The V and J genes are TRBV10-3 and TRBJ1-4; the match to TRBD1 covers 7 bases. There are 12 residues in the CDR3. Germline-derived CDR1 and CDR2 are ENHRY and SYGVKD. V was pared by 10 bases and J by 10 bases, with 9 bases of the junction left unmatched. This CDR3 is CATRDSLGKLFF. CDR3 in DNA: TGTGCCACCCGGGACAGTTTAGGAAAACTGTTTTTT.

This chain uses TRBV28 with TRBJ1-5; D unclear. CDR3 length: 16 amino acids. Trimming shortened V by 6 bases and J by 2 bases, and 17 bases separated the two germline ends. Per the germline V gene, CDR1 is MDHEN and CDR2 is SYDVKM. In nucleotides, the CDR3 is TGTGCCAGCAGAGGAGTGCCGGGTACGCGCAATCAGCCCCAGCATTTT. It specifies CASRGVPGTRNQPQHF.

This rearrangement joins TRBV2 to TRBJ2-6; TRBD2 aligns across 10 bases. The CDR3 has 16 amino acids. CDR1 and CDR2 from the germline V gene are SNHLY and FYNNEI. Trimming took 6 bases from V and 3 from J; bases not matched to a gene: 5. The CDR3 reads CASRGLAGVGANVLTF. In DNA form, the CDR3 reads TGTGCCAGCAGGGGGCTAGCGGGAGTTGGGGCCAACGTCCTGACTTTC.

This clone was seen a single time. The chain links TRBV5-1 to TRBJ2-1; weak D call: TRBD2 (6 bases). The V end was cut by 0 bases, the J end by 5 bases, with 12 bases between. Per germline, CDR1 SGHRS and CDR2 YFSETQ. The CDR3 contains 15 residues. The CDR3 region has the DNA TGCGCCAGCAGCTTGGGAGGGAGGTTCAACAATGAGCAGTTCTTC. Its protein product is CASSLGGRFNNEQFF.

This clone was detected only once. The V call is TRBV7-2, the J call TRBJ1-1; weak D call: TRBD1 (6 bases). The CDR3 has 13 residues. Trimming removed 1 base at V and 4 bases at J, with 7 bases between. Germline assignment: CDR1 SGHTA and CDR2 FQGNSA. CDR3 coding DNA: TGTGCCAGCAGCTTAGACAGGGCCACTGAAGCTTTCTTT. This sequence encodes CASSLDRATEAFF.

V usage is TRBV5-1 and J usage is TRBJ1-1; tentative D call: TRBD1 (6 bases). This CDR3 region has 13 residues. With 1 base removed from V and 4 bases from J, the gap between germline ends came to 8 bases. The V gene's germline CDR1 is SGHRS and CDR2 YFSETQ. The DNA of the CDR3 is TGCGCCAGCAGCTTGACAGGGCCCACTGAAGCTTTCTTT. It yields the protein CASSLTGPTEAFF.

This sequence joins TRBV5-4 and TRBJ2-7; no reliable D call. CDR1 is SGHNT, CDR2 YYREEE, per germline (reference sequence). The CDR3 spans 16 residues. V was pared by 4 bases and J by 3 bases, with 20 bases between. The CDR3 nucleotides are TGTGCCAGCAGCCCGTTGGCTGCCGGAGCCGGCTACGAGCAGTACTTC. It encodes CASSPLAAGAGYEQYF.

The rearrangement uses TRBV2 and TRBJ2-3; 11 nucleotides match TRBD2. The J segment lost 3 bases and the V segment lost 9 bases, leaving 5 bases of the junction unmatched. The CDR3 spans 14 residues. Germline V CDR1 and CDR2: SNHLY, FYNNEI. In DNA, the CDR3 is TGTGCCAGACGGACTAGCGGGCTTACAGATACGCAGTATTTT. Its protein is CARRTSGLTDTQYF.

This clone was seen a handful of times. CDR3 nucleotides: TGTGCCAGCAGTTTAGTGGGGCGCTTCATGAACACTGAAGCTTTCTTT. Translated, it gives CASSLVGRFMNTEAFF. V gene TRBV28 combines with J gene TRBJ1-1, with D perhaps TRBD1 (5 bases). The germline CDR1 and CDR2 sequences are MDHEN and SYDVKM. This CDR3 comprises 16 residues. With 2 bases removed from V and 0 bases from J, the gap between germline ends came to 13 bases.